Presented here are 2 T cell receptor beta chains from one specimen sequenced in a study of T-cell reconstitution after alpha-beta-depleted transplantation in children. During its preparation, the TCRbeta library received unique molecular identifiers. TCRdb independently ran MiXCR on the PCR reads; one entry per CDR3 protein. The table lists roughly 490,000 distinct CDR3 sequences, 11% of them singletons. The specimen was PBMCs, mostly from graft donor cells, collected 180 days after TCRalphabeta/CD19-depleted stem cell transplant. The receptors derive from a female patient aged 2 to 10 who had a stem cell transplant for aplastic anemia, so the T cells may come from the graft donor.

The table lists this clonotype with a few counts. This chain connects TRBV3-1 to TRBJ1-3; TRBD1 aligns across 7 bases. Per the germline V gene, CDR1 is LGHDT and CDR2 is YNNKEL (reference sequence). The CDR3 length is 18 residues. V trimming: 1 base; J trimming: 6 bases; junction bases outside the gene matches: 15. For the CDR3, the DNA is TGTGCCAGCAGCCAAGTTAGGACAACAGGGGTAAAAAAAAACACCATATATTTT. Translated, it gives CASSQVRTTGVKKNTIYF. The full variable domain, with the rest looked up from reference TRBV3-1 and TRBJ1-3, is DTAVSQTPKYLVTQMGNDKSIKCEQNLGHDTMYWYKQDSKKFLKIMFSYNNKELIINETVPNRFSPKSPDKAHLNLHINSLELGDSAVYFCASSQVRTTGVKKNTIYFGEGSWLTVV.

A few counts support this clonotype. This sequence joins TRBV10-3 and TRBJ2-1; TRBD2 agrees at 12 bases. The length of the CDR3 is 17 residues. From germline, CDR1 is ENHRY and CDR2 SYGVKD. J lost 2 bases, V lost 5 bases, and 7 bases had no gene match. The CDR3 DNA sequence: TGTGCCATCAGTAGCGCTCTAGCGGGAGGGGCCTACAATGAGCAGTTCTTC. This codes for CAISSALAGGAYNEQFF.